The rows below give T cell receptor beta chains drawn from one sample of a study of beta chain features in type 1 diabetes. Profiling relied on immunoSEQ multiplex PCR, and the TCRdb table lists in-frame clones only, not all of them. In the table there are approximately 360,000 clones, roughly 12% of which are singletons. The sequenced sample consisted of naive CD4+ T cells from blood. The receptor set was obtained from a woman under 30 with type 1 diabetes. Each CDR3 is given without its conserved first and last residue. Only part of the rows carry a size: once, few, many, or a class if the clone is expanded.

11	.	TRBV7-2	ASSPQPDRATT
13	.	TRBV5-1	ASKAVIGSTETQY
12	.	TRBV9	ASNLWGENTEAF
13	few	TRBV10-3	ATRTSRLTYNEQF
12	.	TRBV23-1	ASSGIRGYYEQY
9	few	TRBV20-1	SAPERSEQF
10	.	TRBV7-2	ASSLVGQPQH
12	.	TRBV25-1	ASSEDRGAYEQY
11	few	TRBV7-2	ATPGTGALEQY
11	few	TRBV4-2	ASSHREVETQY
10	few	TRBV19	ASGRAREGYT
13	.	TRBV7-9	ASSTDRASTDTQY
12	once	TRBV7-9	ASSLMAGGNTQY
13	.	TRBV7-2	ASSSWGTGDQPQH
15	few	TRBV18	ASSSGLAGANTGELF
13	few	TRBV4-3	ASSQGDRDTNEQF
15	few	TRBV14	ASSHLQWTGITDTQY
13	few	TRBV11-2	ASRSYRARDTEAF
13	.	TRBV7-9	ASSLRFLDSYEQY
16	.	TRBV4-1	ASSQLLKGRDRTYGYT
13	.	TRBV7-2	ASATGGGRTYEQY
12	few	TRBV11-3	ASSFRGFGNEQF
13	.	TRBV27	ASRLRQMGHYGYT
11	.	TRBV19	ASTPGGGTEAF
12	.	TRBV7-9	ASSPRQGAYEQY
12	.	TRBV9	ASSGLSRNTEAF